Following are 19 T cell receptor beta chains from one sample sequenced in a study of beta chain features in type 1 diabetes. cDNA synthesis used the whole RNA isolate, giving expressed TCRB sequences. Sequenced by immunoSEQ multiplex PCR; TCRdb stores in-frame clones only, minus some. The table lists about half a million clones, about 32% of them singletons. Sample: naive CD4+ T cells from blood. Receptors were obtained from a man younger than 35 in good health.

The chain combines TRBV14 with TRBJ2-7; a weak D match, TRBD2 (6 bases). The germline CDR1 and CDR2 sequences are SGHDN and FVKESK. This CDR3 comprises 15 residues. V lost 2 bases to trimming and J lost 3 bases, with 14 bases between them. CDR3 bases: TGTGCCAGCAGCCAATGGTACGGGACTTACTACGAGCAGTACTTC. Translated, it gives CASSQWYGTYYEQYF.

A few counts support this clone. The V and J genes are TRBV4-3 and TRBJ2-3, with D tentatively TRBD2 (6 bases). Germline CDR1 is LGHNA and CDR2 is YSLEER. V shed 1 base and J shed 4 bases, with 12 bases lying between them. The CDR3 extends over 15 amino acids. The CDR3 sequence is CASSQGPTSSDTQYF. The CDR3 nucleotides are TGCGCCAGCAGCCAAGGGCCGACTAGTTCAGATACGCAGTATTTT.

The genes are TRBV6-5 and TRBJ2-1; possibly TRBD2 for D (6 bases). The CDR3 length is 13 residues. Trimming shortened V by 8 bases and J by 9 bases, and 17 bases separated the two germline ends. Looked up from germline, CDR1 is MNHEY and CDR2 is SVGAGI. This CDR3 is CASSQAGGAEQFF. The CDR3 coding sequence is TGTGCCAGCTCCCAGGCCGGCGGGGCTGAGCAGTTCTTC.

This clone has just a few counts. The chain links TRBV7-2 to TRBJ2-5; 8 bases are a match to TRBD2. This CDR3 has 16 amino acids. CDR1 and CDR2 (germline): SGHTA, FQGNSA. J was trimmed by 5 bases and V by 5 bases; bases with no gene match: 13. CDR3 loop: CASSPSRAGGRETQYF. As DNA, the CDR3 is TGTGCCAGCAGCCCGAGCCGCGCGGGCGGGAGGGAGACCCAGTACTTC.

As for this clone: Distinct nucleotide sequences in the sample also encode this CDR3. The chain combines TRBV5-1 with TRBJ2-7, with a tentative D call TRBD1 (5 bases). CDR3 length: 13 residues. Germline CDR1 and CDR2: SGHRS and YFSETQ. Trimming pared 3 bases from V and 2 bases from J, leaving 9 bases between. CDR3: CASSSGQTYEQYF. CDR3 coding DNA: TGCGCCAGCAGCTCAGGACAAACCTACGAGCAGTACTTC. Combining the CDR3 with reference TRBV5-1 and TRBJ2-7 gives the whole variable domain KAGVTQTPRYLIKTRGQQVTLSCSPISGHRSVSWYQQTPGQGLQFLFEYFSETQRNKGNFPGRFSGRQFSNSRSEMNVSTLELGDSALYLCASSSGQTYEQYFGPGTRLTVT.

J is TRBJ2-3 and V is TRBV4-3; D gene ambiguous. Per the germline V gene, CDR1 is LGHNA and CDR2 is YSLEER. This CDR3 has 16 amino acids. Trimming cost V 0 bases and J 6 bases, with 16 bases left between them. The CDR3 loop is CASSQEASQPYDTQYF. As DNA, the CDR3 is TGCGCCAGCAGCCAAGAAGCATCGCAACCTTATGATACGCAGTATTTT.

A few counts support this clone. This rearrangement joins TRBV5-1 to TRBJ1-1, with D perhaps matching TRBD1 (5 bases). The CDR3 runs 15 residues. V lost 5 bases and J 3 bases, leaving 17 bases between the germline ends. Germline loops: CDR1 SGHRS, CDR2 YFSETQ. CDR3 amino acids: CASSTVQAADTEAFF. In DNA, the CDR3 is TGCGCCAGCAGTACCGTACAGGCGGCGGACACTGAAGCTTTCTTT.

This clone was counted between two and nine times. The CDR3 loop reads CASATEVYEQYF. The CDR3 nucleotides are TGTGCCAGCGCGACGGAGGTATACGAGCAGTACTTC. The chain uses TRBV18 and TRBJ2-7; a weak D match, TRBD2 (5 bases). In germline, CDR1 is KGHSH, CDR2 LQKENI. Trimming took 8 bases from V and 4 from J, leaving 12 bases between them. The CDR3 has 12 residues.

This clone was seen a handful of times. CDR3 sequence: CSVAPGLAGGPGEQYF. The CDR3, as DNA: TGCAGCGTAGCCCCGGGACTAGCGGGAGGGCCAGGCGAGCAGTACTTC. The chain links TRBV29-1 to TRBJ2-7, with 16 bases lining up with TRBD2. J lost 6 bases, V lost 6 bases, and 11 bases had no gene match. Germline V gene lookup returns CDR1 SQVTM and CDR2 ANQGSEA. This CDR3 is 16 amino acids long.

This clone occurred a few times. As DNA, the CDR3 is TGCGCCAGCAGCCCCGGGGCGGGGATCGGAGAGACCCAGTACTTC. This sequence encodes CASSPGAGIGETQYF. The chain links TRBV5-1 to TRBJ2-5; the D gene is possibly TRBD2 (6 bases). This CDR3 contains 15 residues. Trimming took 4 bases from V and 4 from J, leaving 17 bases between them. The germline gives CDR1 SGHRS, CDR2 YFSETQ.

The V gene is TRBV4-3, the J gene TRBJ2-1, with TRBD2 matching over 8 bases. The CDR3 is made up of 15 amino acids. Unmatched junction bases numbered 6, after V lost 8 bases and J lost 0 bases. From germline, CDR1 is LGHNA and CDR2 YSLEER. CDR3 sequence (DNA): TGCGCCAGCGCCGGGAGCGGGAGCTCCTACAATGAGCAGTTCTTC. It encodes CASAGSGSSYNEQFF.

This clone was seen a handful of times. The chain links TRBV29-1 to TRBJ2-3; 9 bases are a match to TRBD1. CDR3 length: 15 amino acids. After removal of 4 bases from V and 5 bases from J, the junction contained 10 bases not matched to a gene. Germline V gene data show CDR1 as SQVTM and CDR2 as ANQGSEA. The CDR3 is CSVGEGQGLRDTQYF. The CDR3 DNA sequence: TGCAGCGTTGGAGAGGGACAGGGCTTAAGAGATACGCAGTATTTT.

This clone showed up just once. V usage is TRBV10-3 and J usage is TRBJ2-5, with TRBD1 identical over 7 bases. Germline values: CDR1 ENHRY, CDR2 SYGVKD. The CDR3 loop spans 13 amino acids. V lost 10 bases to trimming and J lost 5 bases; unmatched junction nucleotides: 10. CDR3 amino acids: CATRQGSGETQYF. The CDR3 bases are TGTGCCACCAGACAGGGATCCGGGGAGACCCAGTACTTC.

The genes are TRBV5-4 and TRBJ2-3; 13 positions agree with TRBD2. The CDR3 consists of 16 residues. J gave up 3 bases and V 4 bases, and 5 bases lay outside the gene matches. Germline assignment: CDR1 SGHNT and CDR2 YYREEE (reference sequence). The CDR3 region has the DNA TGTGCCAGCAGCGCGTCGACTAGCGGGAGGACAGATACGCAGTATTTT. It codes for CASSASTSGRTDTQYF.

The sample holds a few counts of this clone. V usage is TRBV25-1 and J usage is TRBJ1-4, with D hard to call. From germline, CDR1 is MGHDK and CDR2 SYGVNS. Trimming removed 3 bases from V and 3 bases from J, with 8 bases in between. The CDR3 totals 14 residues. CDR3 nucleotide sequence: TGTGCCAGCAGTGAGGCAGGCGCTAATGAAAAACTGTTTTTT. It codes for CASSEAGANEKLFF.

The chain has TRBV4-2 and TRBJ2-7; 8 bases line up with TRBD2. The trim removed 0 bases at V and 4 bases at J, leaving 5 bases unmatched. CDR1 and CDR2 (germline): LGHNA, YNFKEQ. The CDR3 totals 15 residues. The CDR3 sequence is CASSQDQSSGYEQYF. CDR3 coding DNA: TGTGCCAGCAGCCAAGATCAATCTAGCGGGTACGAGCAGTACTTC.

The chain has TRBV14 and TRBJ2-1; D might be TRBD1 (6 bases). V dropped 4 bases and J dropped 3 bases, with 10 bases sitting between them. Germline loops: CDR1 SGHDN, CDR2 FVKESK. The CDR3 runs 14 residues. The CDR3 DNA follows: TGTGCCAGCAGCCCCGGGACACTCTACAATGAGCAGTTCTTC. Translated: CASSPGTLYNEQFF.

This rearrangement joins TRBV15 to TRBJ2-1, with 10 bases fitting TRBD2. V trimming: 6 bases; J trimming: 5 bases; junction bases outside the gene matches: 4. Germline CDR1 is LNHNV and CDR2 is YYDKDF (reference sequence). CDR3 size: 14 residues. CDR3 DNA sequence: TGTGCCACCAGAGGACTAGCGGTTCACAATGAGCAGTTCTTC. It codes for CATRGLAVHNEQFF.

This sequence joins TRBV29-1 and TRBJ2-3, with unresolved D. Trimming stripped 7 bases from V and 0 bases from J, with 5 bases between. The germline CDR1 and CDR2 sequences are SQVTM and ANQGSEA. CDR3 size: 11 residues. The CDR3 coding sequence is TGCAGCGCTTACAGCACAGATACGCAGTATTTT. Translating gives CSAYSTDTQYF.